Presented here are 4 T cell receptor beta chains from one specimen sequenced in a study of Ad26.COV2.S vaccination and SARS-CoV-2 variants. Treatment: around 19 received Ad26.COV2.S at low or high dose, single or two shots; roughly five received placebo; per-sample allocation not given. Each sample was drawn 63 days after the first injection (of vaccine or placebo). Libraries were prepared by immunoSEQ multiplex PCR; TCRdb keeps only in-frame clonotypes and omits some of them. The repertoire has more than 300,000 clones, around four fifths of them found once; the top ten carry 2% to 2.5%. The sequencing here drew on peripheral blood, taken in a trial of Ad26.COV2.S vaccine versus placebo. The source is a person aged 18-60 years who received the Ad26.COV2.S COVID-19 vaccine or a placebo.

The chain employs TRBV7-6 and TRBJ2-1; TRBD2 matches at 13 bases. The germline V gene encodes CDR1 SGHVS and CDR2 FNYEAQ. The V gene end was trimmed by 4 bases and the J gene end by 4 bases; junction bases not matched to a gene: 7. There are 17 residues in the CDR3. CDR3 protein: CASSSSLAGGNYNEQFF. Written as DNA, the CDR3 is TGTGCCAGCAGCTCCTCACTAGCGGGGGGGAATTACAATGAGCAGTTCTTC.

The rearrangement uses TRBV4-2 and TRBJ1-5, with 9 bases aligning to TRBD1. Looked up from germline, CDR1 is LGHNA and CDR2 is YNFKEQ. There are 17 residues in the CDR3. Germline trimming cut 5 bases from V and 5 bases from J; bases unmatched to any gene: 13. CDR3 nucleotides: TGTGCCAGCAGCGAAAGGACAGGGGAGGGGTTGTATCAGCCCCAGCATTTT. This codes for CASSERTGEGLYQPQHF.

The genes are TRBV3-1 (or the pseudogene TRBV3-2) and TRBJ1-1; TRBD1 aligns across 8 bases. The CDR3 spans 14 residues. Looked up from germline, CDR1 is LGHDT and CDR2 is YNNKEL (reference sequence). Trimming cost V 4 bases and J 8 bases; bases outside gene matches: 9. For the CDR3, the DNA is TGTGCCAGCAGCCTATACTCACAGGGGGAGGAAGCTTTCTTT. It is translated as CASSLYSQGEEAFF.

The V call is TRBV28, the J call TRBJ2-7; D gene unclear. V was pared by 5 bases and J by 0 bases, with 17 bases between. Germline CDR1 and CDR2: MDHEN and SYDVKM. This CDR3 is 16 amino acids long. The CDR3 nucleotides are TGTGCCAGCAGTCCCCCCGGGCAGGAGAGCTCCTACGAGCAGTACTTC. It encodes CASSPPGQESSYEQYF.